This T cell receptor beta chain was found in a study of T cell responses to AZD1222 COVID-19 vaccine. There are 15 residues in the CDR3. V lost 7 bases, J lost 0 bases, and 13 bases lay in between. Looked up from germline, CDR1 is LGHNT and CDR2 is FRNRAP. Assay: immunoSEQ multiplex PCR; the TCRdb copy retains only in-frame clones and omits some. The sample contains fewer than 200,000 clones, about nine tenths of which appear only once. The sample here was peripheral blood, taken on day 0 of AZD1222 vaccination. The sequence was collected from an adult in good health. This chain connects TRBV12-5 to TRBJ1-5; D may be TRBD1 (5 bases). This CDR3 reads CASARDSNSNQPQHF. The CDR3 DNA follows: TGTGCTAGTGCTCGGGACTCCAATAGCAATCAGCCCCAGCATTTT.